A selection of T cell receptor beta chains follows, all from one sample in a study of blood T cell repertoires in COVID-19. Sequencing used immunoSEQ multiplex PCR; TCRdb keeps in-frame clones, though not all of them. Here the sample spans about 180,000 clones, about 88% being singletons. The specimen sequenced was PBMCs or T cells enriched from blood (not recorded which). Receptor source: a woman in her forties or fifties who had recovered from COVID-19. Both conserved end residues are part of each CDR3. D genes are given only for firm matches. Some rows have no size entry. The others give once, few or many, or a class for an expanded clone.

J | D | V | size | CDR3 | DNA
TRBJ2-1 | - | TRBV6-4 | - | CASSEGSSRGEQFF | TGTGCCAGCAGTGAAGGTAGTAGCCGGGGTGAGCAGTTCTTC
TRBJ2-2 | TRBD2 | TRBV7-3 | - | CASSLLAGFNTGELFF | TGTGCCAGCAGCTTATTAGCGGGATTCAACACCGGGGAGCTGTTTTTT
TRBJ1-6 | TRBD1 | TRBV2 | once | CASSPDRDRYNSPLHF | TGTGCCAGCAGTCCGGACAGGGACCGTTATAATTCACCCCTCCACTTT
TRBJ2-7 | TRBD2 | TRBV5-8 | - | CASRVLAGLTYEQYF | TGTGCCAGCAGGGTACTAGCGGGTTTAACCTACGAGCAGTACTTC
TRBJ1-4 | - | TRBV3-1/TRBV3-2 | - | CASSQDRREGLDEKLFF | TGTGCCAGCAGCCAAGATCGTCGGGAGGGGCTAGACGAAAAACTGTTTTTT
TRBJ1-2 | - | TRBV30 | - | CAWRRTAERNGYTF | TGTGCCTGGAGACGGACAGCGGAGAGGAATGGCTACACCTTC
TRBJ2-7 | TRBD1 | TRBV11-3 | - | CASSARDRGDEQYF | TGTGCCAGCAGCGCCCGGGACAGGGGCGACGAGCAGTACTTC
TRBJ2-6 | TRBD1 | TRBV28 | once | CASSLFGTGSAGANVLTF | TGTGCCAGCAGTCTATTCGGGACAGGATCGGCCGGGGCCAACGTCCTGACTTTC
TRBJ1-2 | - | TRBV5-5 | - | CASSLASWQGYTF | TGTGCCAGCAGCTTGGCAAGTTGGCAGGGCTACACCTTC
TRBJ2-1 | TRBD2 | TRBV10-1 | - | CASSVGASGENEQFF | TGCGCCAGCAGTGTAGGGGCTAGCGGGGAGAATGAGCAGTTCTTC
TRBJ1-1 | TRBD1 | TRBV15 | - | CATSRWTGGSTEAFF | TGTGCCACCAGCAGATGGACAGGGGGGAGCACTGAAGCTTTCTTT
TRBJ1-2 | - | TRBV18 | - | CASSPPDFYGYTF | TGTGCCAGCTCACCCCCGGACTTTTATGGCTACACCTTC
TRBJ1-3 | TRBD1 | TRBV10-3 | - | CAIRTGQGERNTIYF | TGTGCCATCAGAACGGGACAGGGCGAGCGTAACACCATATATTTT
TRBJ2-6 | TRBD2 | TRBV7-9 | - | CASSGGIAGVGPGANVLTF | TGTGCCAGCAGCGGAGGGATAGCGGGAGTGGGGCCTGGGGCCAACGTCCTGACTTTC
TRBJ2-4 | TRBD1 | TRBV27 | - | CASSLDRRNIQYF | TGTGCCAGCAGTTTGGACAGGCGAAACATTCAGTACTTC
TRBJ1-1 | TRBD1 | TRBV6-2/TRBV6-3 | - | CASSGQGATEAFF | TGTGCCAGCAGTGGACAGGGGGCCACTGAAGCTTTCTTT
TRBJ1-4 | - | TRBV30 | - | CAWSVSFFTGVSSEKLFF | TGTGCCTGGAGTGTAAGCTTTTTTACAGGAGTCTCTTCTGAAAAACTGTTTTTT
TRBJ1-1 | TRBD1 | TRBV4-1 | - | CASTGQGRGEAFF | TGCGCCAGTACTGGACAGGGAAGGGGTGAAGCTTTCTTT
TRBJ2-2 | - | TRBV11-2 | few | CASSLFSSATGELFF | TGTGCCAGCAGCTTATTTTCCAGCGCCACCGGGGAGCTGTTTTTT
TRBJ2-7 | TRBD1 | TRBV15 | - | CATSPGTGGYEQYF | TGTGCCACCAGCCCTGGGACAGGGGGCTACGAGCAGTACTTC
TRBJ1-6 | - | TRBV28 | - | CASANGGVRSYNSPLHF | TGTGCCAGCGCAAATGGGGGGGTGAGATCCTATAATTCACCCCTCCACTTT
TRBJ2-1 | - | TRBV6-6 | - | CASSPSSARGTYNEQFF | TGTGCCAGCAGTCCCTCTTCTGCGCGCGGGACCTACAATGAGCAGTTCTTC
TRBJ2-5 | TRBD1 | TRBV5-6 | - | CASSPRQGLRETQYF | TGTGCCAGCAGCCCTCGACAGGGGTTAAGGGAGACCCAGTACTTC
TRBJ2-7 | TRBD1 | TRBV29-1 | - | CSVEFRQGATYEQYF | TGCAGCGTTGAGTTCCGGCAGGGGGCGACCTACGAGCAGTACTTC
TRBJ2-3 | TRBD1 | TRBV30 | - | CAWEGQGTRDTQYF | TGTGCCTGGGAAGGACAGGGGACAAGGGATACGCAGTATTTT
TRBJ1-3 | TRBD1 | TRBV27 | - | CASSSFLGTGGGNTIYF | TGTGCCAGCAGTTCCTTCCTAGGGACAGGGGGTGGAAACACCATATATTTT
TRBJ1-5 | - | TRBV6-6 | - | CASSNSNQPQHF | TGTGCCAGCAGCAATAGCAATCAGCCCCAGCATTTT
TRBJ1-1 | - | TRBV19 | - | CASIPSAGTRHTEAFF | TGTGCCAGTATCCCCTCGGCCGGGACAAGGCACACTGAAGCTTTCTTT
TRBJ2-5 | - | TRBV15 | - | CATSRDWAETQYF | TGTGCCACCAGCAGAGATTGGGCGGAGACCCAGTACTTC
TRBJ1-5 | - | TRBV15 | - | CATSRDLQDSNQPQHF | TGTGCCACCAGCAGAGATCTCCAGGATAGCAATCAGCCCCAGCATTTT